These 32 T cell receptor beta chains share one sample of origin, sequenced in a study of cytomegalovirus exposure and HLA in healthy donors. PCR used 60 Vbeta primers and 13 Jbeta primers. Sequencing was performed with immunoSEQ multiplex PCR; in TCRdb, only in-frame clones are kept and a portion is missing. Seen here are about 140,000 clones, roughly four fifths observed once, and the top ten hold under 2%. Sequences were obtained from PBMCs. These receptor sequences come from a female donor in good health and CMV-seronegative.

This clone is a singleton in its sample. This rearrangement joins TRBV7-8 to TRBJ2-3; 9 bases agree with TRBD2. V shed 0 bases and J 2 bases; nucleotides not matched to a gene: 3. This CDR3 has 16 amino acids. The V gene's germline CDR1 is SGHVS and CDR2 FQNEAQ. CDR3 DNA: TGTGCCAGCAGCTTAGCGCGACTAGCGGACACAGATACGCAGTATTTT. Its translation is CASSLARLADTDTQYF.

V usage is TRBV19 and J usage is TRBJ2-5, with unresolved D. The V end lost 6 bases, the J end lost 3 bases, and 8 bases lay between the germline ends. The CDR3 length is 12 residues. Germline CDR1 and CDR2: LNHDA and SQIVND (reference sequence). CDR3 sequence reads: CASSESKETQYF. The CDR3 DNA reads TGTGCCAGTAGCGAGTCCAAAGAGACCCAGTACTTC.

The chain joins TRBV28 to TRBJ2-7; 8 nucleotides match TRBD2. The CDR3 length is 15 residues. The germline CDR1 and CDR2 sequences are MDHEN and SYDVKM. The V gene end was trimmed by 6 bases and the J gene end by 2 bases; junction bases not matched to a gene: 9. CDR3 nucleotide sequence: TGTGCCAGCAGCGCCGTGTCGGGGGGGACCTACGAGCAGTACTTC. Amino acids: CASSAVSGGTYEQYF.

CDR3 region: CASTPIISNRGYEQYF. DNA of the CDR3: TGTGCCAGCACCCCGATTATTTCCAACAGGGGTTACGAGCAGTACTTC. The V and J genes are TRBV6-6 and TRBJ2-7; TRBD1 matches 7 bases. The V gene end was trimmed by 7 bases and the J gene end by 4 bases; junction bases not matched to a gene: 16. From germline, CDR1 is MNHNY and CDR2 SVGAGI (reference sequence). CDR3 size: 16 residues.

In its sample, this clone was seen once. V and J are TRBV9 and TRBJ2-1; TRBD1 agrees at 11 bases. This CDR3 is built from 18 residues. The trim removed 0 bases at V and 1 base at J, leaving 6 bases unmatched. CDR1 is SGDLS and CDR2 is YYNGEE in the germline V gene. The CDR3 loop is CASSVGTGGRISYNEQFF. The DNA of the CDR3 is TGTGCCAGCAGCGTAGGGACAGGGGGCCGAATTTCCTACAATGAGCAGTTCTTC.

The rearrangement links TRBV10-1 to TRBJ2-5; D ambiguous. The V end was cut by 3 bases, the J end by 1 base, with 9 bases between. The CDR3 length is 14 residues. CDR1 and CDR2 from the germline V gene are WNHNN and SYGVQD (reference sequence). CDR3: CASSDSTAQETQYF. In DNA, the CDR3 is TGCGCCAGCAGTGACAGTACAGCCCAAGAGACCCAGTACTTC.

The chain is built from TRBV7-8 and TRBJ2-1; D unresolved. The CDR3 contains 14 residues. With 4 bases removed from V and 6 bases from J, the gap between germline ends came to 13 bases. Looked up from germline, CDR1 is SGHVS and CDR2 is FQNEAQ. The CDR3 here is CASSSSPPGNEQFF. In DNA form, the CDR3 reads TGTGCCAGCAGCTCGAGCCCTCCCGGCAATGAGCAGTTCTTC.

The chain employs TRBV5-6 and TRBJ2-2, with a tentative D call TRBD2 (6 bases). Germline CDR1 SGHDT, CDR2 YYEEEE. CDR3 length: 18 amino acids. Deletions cut 5 bases from V and 2 bases from J, with 22 bases between. CDR3 loop: CASSFRRSGVSNTGELFF. The CDR3 nucleotides are TGTGCCAGCAGTTTTCGTCGATCGGGGGTCAGTAACACCGGGGAGCTGTTTTTT.

The chain is built from TRBV27 and TRBJ2-1, with 7 nucleotides matching TRBD2. The V segment lost 3 bases and the J segment 4 bases; nucleotides outside the gene matches: 6. CDR1 is MNHEY and CDR2 is SMNVEV in the germline V gene (reference sequence). The CDR3 loop spans 15 amino acids. CDR3 sequence: CASSLASGVYNEQFF. CDR3 in DNA: TGTGCCAGCAGTTTGGCCAGCGGGGTTTACAATGAGCAGTTCTTC.

The CDR3 DNA reads as TGTGCCAGCAGCTTGGTGACAGGGGGGGATAATTCACCCCTCCACTTT. Amino acids: CASSLVTGGDNSPLHF. This chain joins TRBV5-6 and TRBJ1-6; 9 bases match TRBD1. This CDR3 is built from 16 residues. The V segment lost 0 bases and the J segment 5 bases; nucleotides outside the gene matches: 3. Germline-derived CDR1 and CDR2 are SGHDT and YYEEEE.

V gene TRBV27 combines with J gene TRBJ1-2, with a possible D match to TRBD1 (5 bases). The CDR3 loop spans 17 amino acids. V lost 4 bases to trimming and J lost 4 bases, with 22 bases between them. Germline V gene data show CDR1 as MNHEY and CDR2 as SMNVEV (reference sequence). CDR3 region: CASSYRVGQPPFYGYTF. CDR3 nucleotides: TGTGCCAGCAGTTACCGGGTTGGACAACCCCCATTCTATGGCTACACCTTC.

J is TRBJ2-4 and V is TRBV28; 8 nucleotides line up with TRBD2. V was pared by 5 bases and J by 7 bases, with 4 bases of the junction left unmatched. There are 13 residues in the CDR3. Germline V gene sequence: CDR1 MDHEN, CDR2 SYDVKM. CDR3 residues: CASSPRTSNIQYF. CDR3 nucleotides: TGTGCCAGCAGTCCTCGGACTAGCAACATTCAGTACTTC.

V usage is TRBV19 and J usage is TRBJ2-7; 9 bases agree with TRBD1. The CDR3 runs to 19 residues. Germline V CDR1 and CDR2: LNHDA, SQIVND (reference sequence). With V trimmed by 3 bases and J by 2 bases, 17 bases remained unmatched. Here the CDR3 reads CASSIKLFSGQGCPYEQYF. For the CDR3, the DNA is TGTGCCAGTAGTATTAAGCTGTTTTCGGGACAGGGTTGTCCCTACGAGCAGTACTTC.

This clone was counted only a few times. The chain has TRBV7-3 and TRBJ1-4, with a possible D match to TRBD1 (5 bases). The germline CDR1 and CDR2 sequences are SGHTA and FQGTGA. The CDR3 runs to 13 residues. V was pared by 10 bases and J by 0 bases, with 9 bases between. CDR3: CATGHATNEKLFF. CDR3 DNA: TGTGCCACCGGACACGCAACTAATGAAAAACTGTTTTTT. The full variable domain, completed using reference TRBV7-3 and TRBJ1-4, is GAGVSQTPSNKVTEKGKYVELRCDPISGHTALYWYRQSLGQGPEFLIYFQGTGAADDSGLPNDRFFAVRPEGSVSTLKIQRTERGDSAVYLCATGHATNEKLFFGSGTQLSVL.

The chain joins TRBV5-5 to TRBJ1-4; TRBD1 matches 9 bases. V dropped 2 bases and J dropped 5; count of bases not matched to a gene: 7. CDR1 and CDR2 from the germline V gene are SGHKS and YYEKEE (reference sequence). CDR3 length: 16 amino acids. CDR3 sequence (DNA): TGTGCCAGCAGCTTCCAATTGACAGGGGGGAATGAAAAACTGTTTTTT. It is translated as CASSFQLTGGNEKLFF.

The genes are TRBV2 and TRBJ2-7; perhaps TRBD2 as D (6 bases). Germline assignment: CDR1 SNHLY and CDR2 FYNNEI. The CDR3 sequence is 12 residues long. V lost 10 bases, J lost 3 bases, and 13 bases lay in between. The CDR3 reads CAIRASDYEQYF. The CDR3, as DNA: TGTGCCATCCGGGCTAGCGACTACGAGCAGTACTTC.

This clone was observed once. CDR3 residues: CASSIPGGAALTNYGYTF. The DNA for the CDR3 is TGTGCCAGTAGTATCCCCGGCGGGGCCGCCCTGACTAACTATGGCTACACCTTC. V and J are TRBV19 and TRBJ1-2; possible D gene TRBD1, 5 bases. Germline V gene sequence: CDR1 LNHDA, CDR2 SQIVND (reference sequence). Trimming took off 3 bases at V and 0 bases at J, with 20 bases between the two ends. This CDR3 region has 18 residues.

A note on this clone: The junction departs from germline at one end; a sequencing error may be responsible. This sequence joins TRBV5-1 and TRBJ1-4; 7 bases match TRBD1. CDR1 and CDR2 from the germline V gene are SGHRS and YFSETQ. The CDR3 length is 14 residues. CDR3 DNA: TGCGCCAGCAGCGAGGGACAGCTCGGGGAAAAACCGTTTTTT. Translated: CASSEGQLGEKPFF.

The V call is TRBV5-1, the J call TRBJ2-7; 8 positions match TRBD2. V lost 4 bases and J lost 3; bases outside the gene matches: 6. The CDR3 is made up of 14 amino acids. The germline V gene encodes CDR1 SGHRS and CDR2 YFSETQ. The CDR3 here is CASSPGGSVYEQYF. Written as DNA, the CDR3 is TGCGCCAGCAGCCCGGGGGGGAGCGTCTACGAGCAGTACTTC.

This sequence joins TRBV5-1 and TRBJ2-3, with TRBD1 matching 8 bases. The V gene end was trimmed by 4 bases and the J gene end by 0 bases; junction bases not matched to a gene: 4. Germline values: CDR1 SGHRS, CDR2 YFSETQ. CDR3 length: 15 amino acids. CDR3 nucleotide sequence: TGCGCCAGCAGCCGACAGGGGAAAAGCACAGATACGCAGTATTTT. It specifies CASSRQGKSTDTQYF.

The sample holds a few counts of this clone. This sequence joins TRBV6-1 and TRBJ2-7, with 9 bases aligning to TRBD1. Germline CDR1 and CDR2: MNHNS and SASEGT. Trimming removed 7 bases from V and 12 bases from J; junction bases left unmatched: 19. The CDR3 runs to 15 residues. For the CDR3, the DNA is TGTGCCAGCATTCTGAATCCGGGACAGGGACCCACCTGGTACTTC. It is translated as CASILNPGQGPTWYF.

This rearrangement joins TRBV7-3 to TRBJ2-7; D perhaps matches TRBD1 (6 bases). V gave up 5 bases and J gave up 6 bases, with 14 bases separating them. The CDR3 has 13 residues. Germline V lookup: CDR1 SGHTA, CDR2 FQGTGA. The CDR3 sequence: CASSLIPGAEQYF. The CDR3 nucleotides read TGTGCCAGCAGCCTAATACCAGGGGCCGAGCAGTACTTC.

This chain uses TRBV2 with TRBJ1-5; D not resolved. This CDR3 has 14 amino acids. Germline V lookup: CDR1 SNHLY, CDR2 FYNNEI. V was cut by 2 bases and J by 7 bases, with 12 bases left in between. The CDR3 here is CASSEPGVAQPQHF. Here the CDR3 DNA reads TGTGCCAGCAGTGAACCCGGGGTCGCGCAGCCCCAGCATTTT.

The chain carries TRBV25-1 and TRBJ2-2; 8 bases map to TRBD1. The length of the CDR3 is 13 residues. The germline CDR1 and CDR2 sequences are MGHDK and SYGVNS. V was pared by 6 bases and J by 6 bases, with 3 bases of the junction left unmatched. In DNA form, the CDR3 reads TGTGCCAGCAGGGACAGGGTCGCCGGGGAGCTGTTTTTT. Its translation is CASRDRVAGELFF.

This rearrangement joins TRBV9 to TRBJ2-7; D call uncertain. CDR1 SGDLS and CDR2 YYNGEE come from the germline V gene. The CDR3 has 12 residues. Trimming stripped 3 bases from V and 1 base from J, with 5 bases between. The CDR3 region has the DNA TGTGCCAGCAGCGGAGATTCCTACGAGCAGTACTTC. Translating gives CASSGDSYEQYF. The full variable domain, with the rest looked up from reference TRBV9 and TRBJ2-7, is DSGVTQTPKHLITATGQRVTLRCSPRSGDLSVYWYQQSLDQGLQFLIQYYNGEERAKGNILERFSAQQFPDLHSELNLSSLELGDSALYFCASSGDSYEQYFGPGTRLTVT.

The chain links TRBV6-5 to TRBJ2-2, with TRBD2 as a possible D gene (5 bases). CDR3 length: 13 amino acids. Germline V lookup: CDR1 MNHEY, CDR2 SVGAGI. The germline V and J ends were trimmed by 6 bases and 1 base, with 6 bases remaining between them. CDR3 in amino acids: CASRRENTGELFF. The CDR3 DNA follows: TGTGCCAGCAGGAGGGAGAACACCGGGGAGCTGTTTTTT.

This clone was picked up a small number of times. The rearrangement uses TRBV6-5 and TRBJ1-1; a possible D gene is TRBD1 (5 bases). CDR1 and CDR2 from the germline V gene are MNHEY and SVGAGI. The length of the CDR3 is 11 residues. The V end was cut by 7 bases, the J end by 8 bases, with 11 bases between. This chain's CDR3 is CASTLTAEAFF. Here the CDR3 DNA reads TGTGCCAGCACTTTGACAGCCGAAGCTTTCTTT.

This chain joins TRBV23-1 and TRBJ2-2; D is ambiguous. Being an ORF, TRBV23-1 has a function that is uncertain. The CDR3 contains 14 residues. Trimming stripped 4 bases from V and 5 bases from J, with 11 bases between. In DNA form, the CDR3 reads TGCGCCAGCAGTCCCACGGGTAGGACCGGGGAGCTGTTTTTT. Its protein is CASSPTGRTGELFF.

The rearrangement uses TRBV7-8 and TRBJ1-1; D ambiguous. Germline CDR1 SGHVS, CDR2 FQNEAQ. V lost 4 bases, J lost 8 bases, and 11 bases lay in between. This CDR3 is built from 12 residues. The CDR3: CASSSAGCEAFF. The CDR3 DNA reads as TGTGCCAGCAGCTCCGCGGGGTGCGAAGCTTTCTTT.

This sequence joins TRBV7-2 and TRBJ2-7; a possible D gene is TRBD2 (5 bases). CDR1 and CDR2 from the germline V gene are SGHTA and FQGNSA. Trimming shortened V by 1 base and J by 2 bases, and 15 bases separated the two germline ends. This CDR3 comprises 16 residues. The CDR3 bases are TGTGCCAGCAGCTTAGTGGAGGCAGGTGGGCCCTACGAGCAGTACTTC. This translates into CASSLVEAGGPYEQYF.

The chain employs TRBV20-1 and TRBJ2-3; D is unresolved. V lost 8 bases to trimming and J lost 3 bases, with 9 bases between them. Germline loops: CDR1 DFQATT, CDR2 SNEGSKA (reference sequence). The CDR3 extends over 11 amino acids. The chain's CDR3 is CSPYETDTQYF. As DNA, the CDR3 is TGCAGTCCCTATGAAACAGATACGCAGTATTTT.

The chain is built from TRBV7-8 and TRBJ1-3, with TRBD1 matching over 8 bases. The CDR3 has 13 amino acids. Germline V gives CDR1 SGHVS, CDR2 FQNEAQ. The V gene end was trimmed by 7 bases and the J gene end by 7 bases; junction bases not matched to a gene: 6. The CDR3 DNA reads as TGTGCCAGCATGGCAGGGGGCAGGAACACCATATATTTT. Encoded protein: CASMAGGRNTIYF.